The 28 T cell receptor beta chains listed next were all sequenced from one sample in a study of a mutant IDH1 vaccine in newly diagnosed glioma (dated by TCRdb to about 2021). Antigens of these TCRs are unknown. The meaning of the sample's time point label: week 5, during vaccination. Every vaccine dose consisted of 300 ug of a 20-mer mutant IDH1 peptide in Montanide, administered subcutaneously together with topical imiquimod. Preparation of the library involved the immunoSEQ multiplex PCR assay. Drawn from immuneACCESS, this table holds only the in-frame rearrangements with V and J called that TCRdb kept. Clones are partly lost; checked studies trace under half to an unresolved V gene and leave the rest unexplained. This sample has about 58,000 clones in its table, and under 90% of those were observed once. The ten top clones hold around 7.4% of the sample. The sequencing used PBMCs, collected from a glioma patient whose treatment included an IDH1 peptide vaccine. The receptor set was obtained from a woman in her 50s with glioma.

The chain recombines TRBV5-1 with TRBJ1-2; 10 bases are shared with TRBD1. The trim removed 1 base at V and 6 bases at J, leaving 3 bases unmatched. This CDR3 contains 14 residues. Germline V gene data show CDR1 as SGHRS and CDR2 as YFSETQ. CDR3 loop: CASSLSTGGHGYTF. The CDR3 DNA reads as TGCGCCAGCAGCTTGTCGACAGGGGGCCATGGCTACACCTTC.

The gene calls are TRBV6-1 and TRBJ2-5; perhaps TRBD1 as D (6 bases). The CDR3 consists of 12 residues. Trimming removed 7 bases from V and 3 bases from J, with 9 bases in between. Germline V gene lookup returns CDR1 MNHNS and CDR2 SASEGT. The CDR3 DNA follows: TGTGCCAGCACTCCAGGGGAAGAGACCCAGTACTTC. Translation: CASTPGEETQYF.

The chain uses TRBV19 and TRBJ1-5; 7 bases fit TRBD1. V gave up 7 bases and J gave up 2 bases; unmatched junction bases: 5. The CDR3 contains 14 residues. Per the germline V gene, CDR1 is LNHDA and CDR2 is SQIVND (reference sequence). The CDR3 reads CASTRQGGNQPQHF. In DNA form, the CDR3 reads TGTGCCAGTACGAGACAGGGAGGCAATCAGCCCCAGCATTTT.

The chain employs TRBV10-3 and TRBJ1-5; tentative D call: TRBD1 (6 bases). The germline V gene has CDR1 ENHRY and CDR2 SYGVKD. Trimming left V 4 bases short and J 5 bases short, with 12 bases between. The CDR3 is 14 residues long. This CDR3 is CAISVSQGYQPQHF. The DNA for the CDR3 is TGTGCCATCAGTGTATCACAGGGATATCAGCCCCAGCATTTT.

This clone has more than one count but fewer than ten. The chain carries TRBV19 and TRBJ1-1; D is possibly TRBD1 (6 bases). The CDR3 runs 13 residues. V was trimmed by 4 bases and J by 8 bases, leaving 14 bases between them. Germline CDR1 LNHDA, CDR2 SQIVND (reference sequence). CDR3 nucleotide sequence: TGTGCCAGTAGTACCACAGGGAGCTCAGAAGCTTTCTTT. Its translation is CASSTTGSSEAFF. The complete variable domain, with remaining parts taken from reference TRBV19 and TRBJ1-1, reads DGGITQSPKYLFRKEGQNVTLSCEQNLNHDAMYWYRQDPGQGLRLIYYSQIVNDFQKGDIAEGYSVSREKKESFPLTVTSAQKNPTAFYLCASSTTGSSEAFFGQGTRLTVV.

The CDR3 loop is CASRIDRTATEAFF. CDR3 coding DNA: TGCGCCAGCAGGATAGACAGGACGGCCACTGAAGCTTTCTTT. This sequence joins TRBV4-1 and TRBJ1-1; tentatively, D is TRBD1 (6 bases). This CDR3 comprises 14 residues. The germline gives CDR1 MGHRA, CDR2 YSYEKL. Trimming left V 6 bases short and J 4 bases short, with 15 bases between.

V usage is TRBV28 and J usage is TRBJ1-5; D ambiguous. Germline lookup yields CDR1 MDHEN and CDR2 SYDVKM. The length of the CDR3 is 15 residues. Between the trimmed V and J ends, which lost 1 base and 0 bases, there was a span of 7 bases. As DNA, the CDR3 is TGTGCCAGCAGTTTATTTCTAAGTAGCAATCAGCCCCAGCATTTT. Translated, it gives CASSLFLSSNQPQHF.

V usage is TRBV18 and J usage is TRBJ1-2; no definite D call. The CDR3 sequence is 18 residues long. V was pared by 3 bases and J by 2 bases, with 22 bases between. CDR1 is KGHSH, CDR2 LQKENI, per germline. CDR3 sequence: CASSPSQERYLKNYGYTF. The DNA for the CDR3 is TGTGCCAGCTCACCCTCCCAGGAACGGTATTTGAAGAACTATGGCTACACCTTC. The full variable domain, with the rest looked up from reference TRBV18 and TRBJ1-2, is NAGVMQNPRHLVRRRGQEARLRCSPMKGHSHVYWYRQLPEEGLKFMVYLQKENIIDESGMPKERFSAEFPKEGPSILRIQQVVRGDSAAYFCASSPSQERYLKNYGYTFGSGTRLTVV.

The chain couples TRBV29-1 to TRBJ2-7; no firm D call. V was clipped by 0 bases and J by 4 bases, with 7 bases between them. The CDR3 has 12 amino acids. Germline loops: CDR1 SQVTM, CDR2 ANQGSEA. The CDR3 loop is CSVEDRRYEQYF. The CDR3 bases are TGCAGCGTTGAAGATAGGCGGTACGAGCAGTACTTC.

This chain links TRBV6-5 with TRBJ2-7; possible D gene TRBD1, 6 bases. Trimming took off 5 bases at V and 7 bases at J, with 15 bases between the two ends. This CDR3 is built from 13 residues. The V gene's germline CDR1 is MNHEY and CDR2 SVGAGI. CDR3 sequence: CASSLTGFREQYF. CDR3 coding DNA: TGTGCCAGCAGTCTCACAGGGTTCAGAGAGCAGTACTTC.

The chain is built from TRBV7-2 and TRBJ2-3, with unresolved D. This CDR3 contains 13 residues. The V and J ends lost 3 bases and 3 bases respectively, with 7 bases between them. Germline V CDR1 and CDR2: SGHTA, FQGNSA. For the CDR3, the DNA is TGTGCCAGCAGCTTTGGGCCGACAGATACGCAGTATTTT. This encodes CASSFGPTDTQYF.

In the case of this clone: An end of the junction does not agree with germline; a read error may underlie this. The rearrangement joins TRBV7-7 to TRBJ2-6; D remains unclear. The V gene's germline CDR1 is SSHAT and CDR2 FNYEAQ (reference sequence). This CDR3 contains 13 residues. CDR3 sequence (DNA): TGTGCTAGCAGCTCCTCTGGGGCCAACGTCCTGACTTTC. This gives the protein CASSSSGANVLTF.

This chain uses TRBV5-1 with TRBJ2-6; D not resolved. The germline V gene has CDR1 SGHRS and CDR2 YFSETQ. Trimming shortened V by 7 bases and J by 2 bases, and 16 bases separated the two germline ends. The CDR3 consists of 16 residues. The CDR3 here is CASGLTDGAGANVLTF. The CDR3 DNA sequence: TGCGCCAGCGGATTAACGGACGGTGCTGGGGCCAACGTCCTGACTTTC.

This clone was recorded only once. This rearrangement joins TRBV30 to TRBJ1-3; D unresolved. The CDR3 sequence is 12 residues long. CDR1 is GTSNPN and CDR2 is SVGIG in the germline V gene (reference sequence). V was shortened by 8 bases and J by 0 bases, with 8 bases between the two germline ends. In DNA, the CDR3 is TGTGCCCGTCTGGACTCTGGAAACACCATATATTTT. It encodes CARLDSGNTIYF.

The chain couples TRBV7-9 to TRBJ1-1; 11 bases agree with TRBD1. The germline V gene has CDR1 SEHNR and CDR2 FQNEAQ (reference sequence). Unmatched junction bases numbered 3, after V lost 5 bases and J lost 4 bases. This CDR3 spans 14 amino acids. The CDR3 DNA reads TGTGCCAGCAGCGCCGGGACAGGGGGCACTGAAGCTTTCTTT. Encoded protein: CASSAGTGGTEAFF.

V usage is TRBV14 and J usage is TRBJ1-1; tentative D call: TRBD1 (6 bases). Germline CDR1 and CDR2: SGHDN and FVKESK. The V end lost 1 base, the J end lost 5 bases, and 17 bases lay between the germline ends. There are 16 residues in the CDR3. The CDR3: CASSQGIWGRRTEAFF. The CDR3 region has the DNA TGTGCCAGCAGCCAAGGAATTTGGGGGCGCCGGACTGAAGCTTTCTTT.

The rearrangement joins TRBV19 to TRBJ1-2; 9 bases line up with TRBD1. CDR1 and CDR2 from the germline V gene are LNHDA and SQIVND (reference sequence). The ends lost 3 bases at V and 1 base at J; junction bases unmatched: 12. This CDR3 has 18 residues. DNA of the CDR3: TGTGCCAGTAGTATGAAGGGGGACAGGGCAACTATTAACTATGGCTACACCTTC. This encodes CASSMKGDRATINYGYTF.

The chain couples TRBV5-6 to TRBJ1-1, with D perhaps matching TRBD1 (5 bases). The ends were cut back, 1 base at V and 5 bases at J, with 15 bases in the middle. Per germline, CDR1 SGHDT and CDR2 YYEEEE. The CDR3 totals 15 residues. CDR3 residues: CASSLTRQRGTEAFF. The CDR3 region has the DNA TGTGCCAGCAGCTTGACACGGCAGAGGGGAACTGAAGCTTTCTTT.

The chain has TRBV9 and TRBJ1-3; D is unclear. Germline V lookup: CDR1 SGDLS, CDR2 YYNGEE. V lost 0 bases, J lost 0 bases, and 10 bases lay in between. The CDR3 runs 16 residues. Here the CDR3 DNA reads TGTGCCAGCAGCGTAGACCAGCCGTTCTCTGGAAACACCATATATTTT. This translates into CASSVDQPFSGNTIYF.

This chain joins TRBV10-1 and TRBJ2-1, with 10 positions matching TRBD1. Germline loops: CDR1 WNHNN, CDR2 SYGVQD (reference sequence). The CDR3 sequence is 16 residues long. J was trimmed by 2 bases and V by 6 bases; bases with no gene match: 7. The CDR3 spells CASSASGTGAYNEQFF. CDR3 nucleotide sequence: TGCGCCAGCAGCGCCTCCGGGACAGGGGCCTACAATGAGCAGTTCTTC.

This chain connects TRBV5-6 to TRBJ1-5; 8 bases match TRBD1. This CDR3 spans 15 amino acids. The germline gives CDR1 SGHDT, CDR2 YYEEEE. The V segment lost 0 bases and the J segment 6 bases; nucleotides outside the gene matches: 5. The CDR3 DNA follows: TGTGCCAGCAGCTTGGGGACAGGGCGAGGTCAGCCCCAGCATTTT. Amino acid sequence: CASSLGTGRGQPQHF. The full variable domain, completed using reference TRBV5-6 and TRBJ1-5, is DAGVTQSPTHLIKTRGQQVTLRCSPKSGHDTVSWYQQALGQGPQFIFQYYEEEERQRGNFPDRFSGHQFPNYSSELNVNALLLGDSALYLCASSLGTGRGQPQHFGDGTRLSIL.

V gene TRBV6-5 combines with J gene TRBJ2-2; D uncertain. The CDR3 runs to 14 residues. Deletions cut 6 bases from V and 7 bases from J, with 15 bases between. CDR1 MNHEY and CDR2 SVGAGI come from the germline V gene. The CDR3 DNA reads TGTGCCAGCAGCATAAAACTCGGTGGCGGGGAGCTGTTTTTT. Its protein is CASSIKLGGGELFF.

The chain uses TRBV11-2 and TRBJ1-4; D call uncertain. Trimming removed 1 base at V and 5 bases at J, with 11 bases between. The CDR3 is 15 residues long. CDR1 is SGHAT and CDR2 is FQNNGV in the germline V gene. Written as DNA, the CDR3 is TGTGCCAGCAGCTTAGCCCCAAGCCCCAATGAAAAACTGTTTTTT. Translated: CASSLAPSPNEKLFF.

The chain employs TRBV7-9 and TRBJ1-2; D is undetermined. The V end was cut by 5 bases, the J end by 4 bases, with 17 bases between. The V gene's germline CDR1 is SEHNR and CDR2 FQNEAQ (reference sequence). The CDR3 covers 15 residues. CDR3 bases: TGTGCCAGCAGCGGCAAGGGAGCGAATATCTATGGCTACACCTTC. Amino acid sequence: CASSGKGANIYGYTF.

The J gene is TRBJ1-6, the V gene TRBV6-1; D is unresolved. Germline-derived CDR1 and CDR2 are MNHNS and SASEGT. The CDR3 spans 15 residues. The V end lost 0 bases, the J end lost 9 bases, and 12 bases lay between the germline ends. CDR3: CASSEALGSGSPLHF. CDR3 DNA sequence: TGTGCCAGCAGTGAAGCGCTGGGTTCGGGTTCACCCCTCCACTTT.

The gene calls are TRBV5-1 and TRBJ2-2; a possible D gene is TRBD1 (6 bases). Trimming took off 1 base at V and 0 bases at J, with 10 bases between the two ends. The CDR3 loop spans 16 amino acids. Germline V gene sequence: CDR1 SGHRS, CDR2 YFSETQ. CDR3 in DNA: TGCGCCAGCAGCTTGTTCTCAGGGGCGAACACCGGGGAGCTGTTTTTT. It encodes CASSLFSGANTGELFF. Variable domain in full (rest from reference TRBV5-1 and TRBJ2-2): KAGVTQTPRYLIKTRGQQVTLSCSPISGHRSVSWYQQTPGQGLQFLFEYFSETQRNKGNFPGRFSGRQFSNSRSEMNVSTLELGDSALYLCASSLFSGANTGELFFGEGSRLTVL.

The chain couples TRBV5-1 to TRBJ2-3, with 9 positions matching TRBD2. J lost 4 bases, V lost 0 bases, and 6 bases had no gene match. The CDR3 has 16 residues. The V gene's germline CDR1 is SGHRS and CDR2 YFSETQ. The CDR3 is CASSLDRGGGADTQYF. The DNA of the CDR3 is TGCGCCAGCAGCTTGGATCGCGGGGGGGGTGCAGATACGCAGTATTTT. Together with reference TRBV5-1 and TRBJ2-3, the CDR3 gives the full variable domain: KAGVTQTPRYLIKTRGQQVTLSCSPISGHRSVSWYQQTPGQGLQFLFEYFSETQRNKGNFPGRFSGRQFSNSRSEMNVSTLELGDSALYLCASSLDRGGGADTQYFGPGTRLTVL.

V usage is TRBV29-1 and J usage is TRBJ2-3, with TRBD1 matching 10 bases. The CDR3 has 13 amino acids. With 6 bases clipped from V and 1 base from J, the junction kept 1 base outside the gene matches. The germline CDR1 and CDR2 sequences are SQVTM and ANQGSEA. The CDR3 here is CSVDRGGTDTQYF. The CDR3 bases are TGCAGCGTGGACAGGGGGGGCACAGATACGCAGTATTTT.